These 26 T cell receptor beta chains originate from one sample sequenced in a study of beta chain features in type 1 diabetes (dated by TCRdb to about 2018). The receptor library was made with the immunoSEQ multiplex PCR assay. The entire amount of isolated RNA was reverse transcribed using the High Capacity cDNA Reverse Transcription Kit, so the sequenced TCRB transcripts were expressed ones. As stored in TCRdb, this immuneACCESS dataset retains in-frame rearrangements with V and J assigned. A fraction of the clones does not appear; measured against another copy, unresolved V genes explain less than half of the discrepancy, and the remainder lacks a known reason. The sample table holds 600,000 to 650,000 clones, of which about 14% were seen once. The ten biggest clones cover about 0.087% of the sample. The sample consisted of naive CD4+ T cells from blood. What this sample's cell subset or site label stands for: true naive CD4+ T cells. These receptors originate from a man in his late teens or twenties in good health.

The rearrangement links TRBV2 to TRBJ1-5, with TRBD1 matching over 8 bases. This CDR3 contains 13 residues. Trimming removed 8 bases from V and 2 bases from J; junction bases left unmatched: 2. In germline, CDR1 is SNHLY, CDR2 FYNNEI. The CDR3 loop is CASETGGNQPQHF. The DNA for the CDR3 is TGTGCCAGCGAGACAGGGGGCAATCAGCCCCAGCATTTT.

The sample holds a few counts of this clone. J is TRBJ1-2 and V is TRBV6-6; 7 positions match TRBD1. Germline CDR1 reads MNHNY; CDR2 reads SVGAGI (reference sequence). J gave up 4 bases and V 4 bases, and 3 bases lay outside the gene matches. The CDR3 is 13 amino acids. CDR3 sequence reads: CASSSQGSYGYTF. The CDR3 nucleotides read TGTGCCAGCAGTTCACAGGGGAGCTATGGCTACACCTTC.

Remarks on this clone: The identical CDR3 is also encoded by other nucleotide sequences in the sample. The chain employs TRBV5-1 and TRBJ2-7; D call uncertain. V lost 0 bases and J 2 bases, leaving 9 bases between the germline ends. The CDR3 sequence is 14 residues long. Germline CDR1 reads SGHRS; CDR2 reads YFSETQ. The DNA of the CDR3 is TGCGCCAGCAGCTTGGACGGCTCAGCCTACGAGCAGTACTTC. This encodes CASSLDGSAYEQYF.

This clone was observed a few times. This chain links TRBV19 with TRBJ2-1; 9 bases are shared with TRBD2. Losses at the gene ends were 1 base for V and 4 bases for J; bases not matched to a gene: 5. Germline-derived CDR1 and CDR2 are LNHDA and SQIVND (reference sequence). There are 16 residues in the CDR3. The CDR3 nucleotides are TGTGCCAGTAGTATAGTAAGCGGGAGGAATTACAATGAGCAGTTCTTC. This encodes CASSIVSGRNYNEQFF.

The gene calls are TRBV7-8 and TRBJ2-1, with 13 positions matching TRBD2. Germline lookup yields CDR1 SGHVS and CDR2 FQNEAQ. There are 14 residues in the CDR3. J lost 10 bases, V lost 2 bases, and 2 bases had no gene match. CDR3: CASSLRLAGGEQFF. The CDR3, as DNA: TGTGCCAGCAGCTTACGACTAGCGGGAGGAGAGCAGTTCTTC.

V usage is TRBV6-1 and J usage is TRBJ2-5; D might be TRBD1 or TRBD2, each matching 5 bases. Per germline, CDR1 MNHNS and CDR2 SASEGT. Trimming shortened V by 3 bases and J by 5 bases, and 10 bases separated the two germline ends. CDR3 length: 13 residues. CDR3 nucleotide sequence: TGTGCCAGCAGTGAGAGGGACCGGGAGACCCAGTACTTC. As protein: CASSERDRETQYF.

The V and J genes are TRBV6-5 and TRBJ1-1; possible D gene TRBD1, 6 bases. The CDR3 spans 14 residues. Germline-derived CDR1 and CDR2 are MNHEY and SVGAGI. V was cut by 6 bases and J by 3 bases, with 14 bases left in between. In DNA, the CDR3 is TGTGCCAGCAGACCCAGGGGATCCTACACTGAAGCTTTCTTT. Its translation: CASRPRGSYTEAFF.

The chain couples TRBV29-1 to TRBJ2-7; D is possibly TRBD1 (6 bases). V lost 3 bases, J lost 5 bases, and 11 bases lay in between. The CDR3 extends over 12 amino acids. CDR1 is SQVTM and CDR2 is ANQGSEA in the germline V gene. CDR3 sequence (DNA): TGCAGCGTTGAGGGGCAGGGGAACGAGCAGTACTTC. Protein sequence: CSVEGQGNEQYF.

The rearrangement uses TRBV18 and TRBJ2-7; D is perhaps TRBD1 (7 bases). The CDR3 sequence is 15 residues long. Germline values: CDR1 KGHSH, CDR2 LQKENI. V was pared by 3 bases and J by 3 bases, with 15 bases between. CDR3 region: CASSPIGQEGYEQYF. Written as DNA, the CDR3 is TGTGCCAGCTCACCGATAGGACAGGAGGGCTACGAGCAGTACTTC.

This clone was observed a handful of times. The V gene is TRBV5-1, the J gene TRBJ1-2, with D perhaps matching TRBD1 (6 bases). The CDR3 consists of 15 residues. The germline gives CDR1 SGHRS, CDR2 YFSETQ. Trimming pared 0 bases from V and 1 base from J, leaving 10 bases between. For the CDR3, the DNA is TGCGCCAGCAGCTTGGTAGGGGGATATAACTATGGCTACACCTTC. Its translation is CASSLVGGYNYGYTF.

The chain combines TRBV7-2 with TRBJ2-7; TRBD2 agrees at 10 bases. Germline CDR1 and CDR2: SGHTA and FQGNSA. The J segment lost 2 bases and the V segment lost 0 bases, leaving 1 base of the junction unmatched. CDR3 length: 15 residues. DNA for the CDR3: TGTGCCAGCAGCTTAGCAGGGACTAGCGCCTACGAGCAGTACTTC. It yields the protein CASSLAGTSAYEQYF.

This clone has a handful of counts. The chain employs TRBV7-9 and TRBJ1-4; possibly TRBD1 for D (5 bases). Per germline, CDR1 SEHNR and CDR2 FQNEAQ (reference sequence). This CDR3 comprises 15 residues. The V gene lost 1 base and the J gene lost 5 bases, with 11 bases spanning the gap. The CDR3 region has the DNA TGTGCCAGCAGCTTAGTGGAGGGGCAGAATGAAAAACTGTTTTTT. Encoded protein: CASSLVEGQNEKLFF.

This chain connects TRBV10-3 to TRBJ2-7, with D possibly TRBD1 on 7 matching bases. The V end was cut by 6 bases, the J end by 3 bases, with 18 bases between. The germline V gene encodes CDR1 ENHRY and CDR2 SYGVKD. This CDR3 region has 15 residues. As DNA, the CDR3 is TGTGCCATCAGGGCCAGGGGGGCAGAGGTCTACGAGCAGTACTTC. Protein sequence: CAIRARGAEVYEQYF.

This clone was counted between two and nine times. This sequence joins TRBV2 and TRBJ2-3; D could derive from TRBD1 or TRBD2 (5 bases each). There are 13 residues in the CDR3. Germline V gives CDR1 SNHLY, CDR2 FYNNEI. Trimming removed 4 bases at V and 6 bases at J, with 11 bases between. The CDR3 sequence is CASSGDLRDTQYF. The CDR3 DNA is TGTGCCAGCAGTGGGGACCTTCGTGATACGCAGTATTTT. Full variable domain (rest looked up from reference TRBV2 and TRBJ2-3): EPEVTQTPSHQVTQMGQEVILRCVPISNHLYFYWYRQILGQKVEFLVSFYNNEISEKSEIFDDQFSVERPDGSNFTLKIRSTKLEDSAMYFCASSGDLRDTQYFGPGTRLTVL.

V is TRBV2 and J is TRBJ2-3; 7 bases fit TRBD2. The CDR3 length is 15 residues. With 6 bases clipped from V and 0 bases from J, the junction kept 6 bases outside the gene matches. Germline V lookup: CDR1 SNHLY, CDR2 FYNNEI. CDR3 sequence: CASRKGRESTDTQYF. In DNA form, the CDR3 reads TGTGCCAGCAGAAAAGGGAGGGAAAGCACAGATACGCAGTATTTT.

There are a few counts of this clone. The J gene is TRBJ1-4, the V gene TRBV4-3, with 8 positions matching TRBD1. The CDR3 is made up of 16 amino acids. Germline V gene lookup returns CDR1 LGHNA and CDR2 YSLEER. With 1 base clipped from V and 7 bases from J, the junction kept 8 bases outside the gene matches. The CDR3 is CASSQGQTGGFEKLFF. The CDR3 DNA sequence: TGCGCCAGCAGCCAAGGCCAAACAGGGGGGTTTGAAAAACTGTTTTTT.

This clone has a handful of counts. The chain joins TRBV2 to TRBJ1-3; D is possibly TRBD1 (5 bases). Germline-derived CDR1 and CDR2 are SNHLY and FYNNEI. Trimming took off 0 bases at V and 0 bases at J, with 9 bases between the two ends. This CDR3 has 16 amino acids. Here the CDR3 reads CASSEAGTRSGNTIYF. CDR3 in DNA: TGTGCCAGCAGTGAAGCGGGGACCCGCTCTGGAAACACCATATATTTT.

V gene TRBV10-3 combines with J gene TRBJ2-2, with 9 bases matching TRBD1. The length of the CDR3 is 16 residues. V gave up 2 bases and J gave up 6 bases; unmatched junction bases: 7. Germline assignment: CDR1 ENHRY and CDR2 SYGVKD. CDR3 coding DNA: TGTGCCATCAGTGAGAGCTCACAGGGGGCGGCCGGGGAGCTGTTTTTT. Its translation is CAISESSQGAAGELFF.

The genes are TRBV7-9 and TRBJ1-4, with D possibly TRBD1 on 5 matching bases. The V and J ends lost 3 bases and 2 bases respectively, with 13 bases between them. CDR3 size: 16 residues. CDR1 and CDR2 (germline): SEHNR, FQNEAQ (reference sequence). DNA for the CDR3: TGTGCCAGCAGCTTCCTTCAGGGAGGTACTAATGAAAAACTGTTTTTT. Translation: CASSFLQGGTNEKLFF. Together with reference TRBV7-9 and TRBJ1-4, the CDR3 gives the full variable domain: DTGVSQNPRHKITKRGQNVTFRCDPISEHNRLYWYRQTLGQGPEFLTYFQNEAQLEKSRLLSDRFSAERPKGSFSTLEIQRTEQGDSAMYLCASSFLQGGTNEKLFFGSGTQLSVL.

V usage is TRBV29-1 and J usage is TRBJ2-5; D might be TRBD1 or TRBD2, each matching 6 bases. The CDR3 totals 14 residues. The V gene lost 7 bases and the J gene lost 5 bases, with 20 bases spanning the gap. Germline V gives CDR1 SQVTM, CDR2 ANQGSEA. The DNA for the CDR3 is TGCAGCGCTGGGGCCGGGGGCGCAAGGGAGACCCAGTACTTC. It translates to CSAGAGGARETQYF.

This chain links TRBV9 with TRBJ1-5; D remains unclear. Per germline, CDR1 SGDLS and CDR2 YYNGEE. Between the trimmed V and J ends, which lost 3 bases and 5 bases, there was a span of 15 bases. The CDR3 has 15 amino acids. In DNA, the CDR3 is TGTGCCAGCAGCGCCTCATTTGGGAGGGATCAGCCCCAGCATTTT. Protein sequence: CASSASFGRDQPQHF.

The chain links TRBV7-2 to TRBJ2-3; 8 bases fit TRBD1. V trimming: 5 bases; J trimming: 3 bases; junction bases outside the gene matches: 7. The length of the CDR3 is 15 residues. Germline V CDR1 and CDR2: SGHTA, FQGNSA. The CDR3 region has the DNA TGTGCCAGCAGCGGACAGGGCCCCTCTACAGATACGCAGTATTTT. Residues: CASSGQGPSTDTQYF.

This clone was counted a few times. This chain uses TRBV4-3 with TRBJ2-7; possibly TRBD2 for D (5 bases). The V and J ends lost 5 bases and 4 bases respectively, with 15 bases between them. This CDR3 has 14 residues. Per germline, CDR1 LGHNA and CDR2 YSLEER. For the CDR3, the DNA is TGCGCCAGCAGCAGAGGGCTCGGGTCGTACGAGCAGTACTTC. Its protein is CASSRGLGSYEQYF.

The V gene is TRBV7-8, the J gene TRBJ2-1, with D possibly matching TRBD1 (6 bases). Germline CDR1 and CDR2: SGHVS and FQNEAQ. V was shortened by 1 base and J by 7 bases, with 11 bases between the two germline ends. This CDR3 is 14 amino acids long. In DNA, the CDR3 is TGTGCCAGCAGCTTAGTCCGGACAGAAAATGAGCAGTTCTTC. It translates to CASSLVRTENEQFF.

This rearrangement joins TRBV5-4 to TRBJ2-6; 7 bases are shared with TRBD1. V lost 3 bases, J lost 2 bases, and 5 bases stayed unmatched. The CDR3 is made up of 16 amino acids. Per germline, CDR1 SGHNT and CDR2 YYREEE (reference sequence). CDR3 residues: CASSSGQGAGANVLTF. CDR3 DNA: TGTGCCAGCAGCTCGGGCCAGGGGGCTGGGGCCAACGTCCTGACTTTC.

This clone has more than one count but fewer than ten. The chain is built from TRBV4-1 and TRBJ2-5, with D unresolved. The CDR3 length is 14 residues. Germline lookup yields CDR1 MGHRA and CDR2 YSYEKL. Deletions cut 4 bases from V and 1 base from J, with 10 bases between. The CDR3 DNA follows: TGCGCCAGCAGCCTTACTGAGGCCCAAGAGACCCAGTACTTC. Its protein product is CASSLTEAQETQYF.